The 18 T cell receptor beta chains below all came from one sample that was sequenced in a study of T cells after yellow fever vaccination. TCRdb recomputed calls from the 5' RACE reads with MiXCR, one row per CDR3 protein. The repertoire holds 150,000 to 200,000 distinct CDR3 sequences, with around 10% as singletons. Specimen: CD8+ T cells sorted from PBMCs, collected 15 days after the yellow fever booster vaccination. Every receptor here comes from a man younger than 35 who received the YFV17D yellow fever vaccine.

This clonotype was counted a few times. This chain uses TRBV20-1 with TRBJ2-5, with 9 bases matching TRBD2. This CDR3 has 16 residues. V lost 7 bases, J lost 2 bases, and 14 bases stayed unmatched. Germline loops: CDR1 DFQATT, CDR2 SNEGSKA (reference sequence). CDR3 in DNA: TGCAGTGTGAGCGGGACTCTAGCGGGATTACAAGAGACCCAGTACTTC. Translated, it gives CSVSGTLAGLQETQYF.

This clonotype was counted a few times. V gene TRBV20-1 combines with J gene TRBJ1-1; D gene unclear. Looked up from germline, CDR1 is DFQATT and CDR2 is SNEGSKA (reference sequence). V gave up 4 bases and J gave up 11 bases, with 8 bases separating them. CDR3 size: 9 residues. CDR3 coding DNA: TGCAGTGCTACGTCTGTGGCTTTCTTT. Its protein product is CSATSVAFF.

In its sample, this clonotype was seen a few times. The chain is built from TRBV6-6 and TRBJ1-2; D call uncertain. Germline values: CDR1 MNHNY, CDR2 SVGAGI (reference sequence). The CDR3 covers 13 residues. Trimming stripped 2 bases from V and 2 bases from J, with 6 bases between. As DNA, the CDR3 is TGTGCCAGCAGTTACACCATGAACTATGGCTACACCTTC. It is translated as CASSYTMNYGYTF.

This sequence joins TRBV4-1 and TRBJ2-5, with 7 bases lining up with TRBD1. The germline V gene encodes CDR1 MGHRA and CDR2 YSYEKL. The junction had 9 bases not matched to a gene; V was cut back by 4 bases and J by 4 bases. The CDR3 sequence is 15 residues long. The CDR3 DNA follows: TGCGCCAGCAGCCCGCTACCGGGACAGCCAGAGACCCAGTACTTC. Amino acid sequence: CASSPLPGQPETQYF.

Many counts were recorded for this clonotype. The J gene is TRBJ2-7, the V gene TRBV5-1; D remains unclear. This CDR3 has 13 amino acids. Germline CDR1 and CDR2: SGHRS and YFSETQ. V shed 1 base and J shed 3 bases, with 8 bases lying between them. The CDR3 nucleotides are TGCGCCAGCAGCTTGACAGAAATCTACGAGCAGTACTTC. It specifies CASSLTEIYEQYF.

This clonotype was observed a few times. The rearrangement uses TRBV24-1 and TRBJ1-5, with TRBD1 as a possible D gene (6 bases). Germline V gene lookup returns CDR1 KGHDR and CDR2 SFDVKD. The CDR3 runs to 16 residues. The V and J ends lost 4 bases and 9 bases respectively, with 21 bases between them. Here the CDR3 reads CATSEHGQIHPMPQHF. CDR3 nucleotide sequence: TGTGCCACCAGTGAACATGGACAGATCCATCCGATGCCCCAGCATTTT.

This clonotype was counted between two and nine times. V and J are TRBV5-5 and TRBJ2-7, with a weak D call TRBD1 (6 bases). The germline V and J ends were trimmed by 6 bases and 2 bases, with 15 bases remaining between them. Germline values: CDR1 SGHKS, CDR2 YYEKEE (reference sequence). The CDR3 is 14 amino acids. The CDR3 region has the DNA TGTGCCAGCACTTCGAATACAGGGCCCTACGAGCAGTACGTC. Translation gives CASTSNTGPYEQYV.

The genes are TRBV29-1 and TRBJ2-6; D uncertain. Germline V CDR1 and CDR2: SQVTM, ANQGSEA. This CDR3 is 15 amino acids long. The V end was cut by 2 bases, the J end by 4 bases, with 12 bases between. CDR3 sequence (DNA): TGCAGCGTTGAATCCCGGGCAGCCGGGGCCAACGTCCTGACTTTC. It yields the protein CSVESRAAGANVLTF.

In its sample, this clonotype was seen a few times. The V and J genes are TRBV7-9 and TRBJ1-1, with D tentatively TRBD1 (6 bases). Germline V gene lookup returns CDR1 SEHNR and CDR2 FQNEAQ (reference sequence). The ends were cut back, 0 bases at V and 1 base at J, with 9 bases in the middle. The CDR3 extends over 15 amino acids. The CDR3 DNA reads TGTGCCAGCAGCTTAGCGTACAGGGAGAACACTGAAGCTTTCTTT. This gives the protein CASSLAYRENTEAFF.

This clonotype was counted between two and nine times. The chain has TRBV18 and TRBJ1-2, with D perhaps matching TRBD1 (6 bases). V lost 6 bases to trimming and J lost 8 bases, with 13 bases between them. This CDR3 comprises 12 residues. CDR1 KGHSH and CDR2 LQKENI come from the germline V gene. In DNA form, the CDR3 reads TGTGCCAGCTCTACCAGACAGGAAGGCTACACCTTC. It encodes CASSTRQEGYTF.

V gene TRBV7-6 combines with J gene TRBJ1-4, with D maybe TRBD1 (5 bases). V lost 5 bases and J lost 5, with 15 bases in between. CDR1 SGHVS and CDR2 FNYEAQ come from the germline V gene. This CDR3 region has 15 residues. This CDR3 reads CASSPARDGNEKLFF. CDR3 nucleotide sequence: TGTGCCAGCAGCCCCGCCCGGGACGGCAATGAAAAACTGTTTTTT.

The chain recombines TRBV3-1 with TRBJ2-3; tentatively, D is TRBD2 (6 bases). CDR3 size: 16 residues. Per the germline V gene, CDR1 is LGHDT and CDR2 is YNNKEL (reference sequence). V lost 1 base and J lost 3, with 14 bases in between. The CDR3 DNA sequence: TGTGCCAGCAGCCAAGCCAGCGATCGGGGGACAGATACGCAGTATTTT. It codes for CASSQASDRGTDTQYF.

V gene TRBV5-1 combines with J gene TRBJ2-7; D is tentatively TRBD1 or TRBD2 (5 bases each). Trimming removed 6 bases from V and 3 bases from J, with 19 bases in between. Germline CDR1 is SGHRS and CDR2 is YFSETQ. The CDR3 loop spans 15 amino acids. The CDR3 nucleotides read TGCGCCAGCAATCTCGGGGACGGGGTAGACTACGAGCAGTACTTC. Its protein is CASNLGDGVDYEQYF.

This clonotype was detected many times. This rearrangement joins TRBV4-1 to TRBJ1-5, with D possibly TRBD1 on 6 matching bases. The CDR3 consists of 15 residues. Germline V CDR1 and CDR2: MGHRA, YSYEKL. V dropped 5 bases and J dropped 0 bases, with 11 bases sitting between them. CDR3 sequence: CASSDRQVSNQPQHF. The CDR3 region has the DNA TGCGCCAGCAGCGATAGACAGGTTAGCAATCAGCCCCAGCATTTT.

The table lists this clonotype with a few counts. The V call is TRBV7-9, the J call TRBJ1-5, with a possible D match to TRBD1 (5 bases). V lost 8 bases and J lost 4, with 12 bases in between. The CDR3 contains 13 residues. Germline CDR1 SEHNR, CDR2 FQNEAQ (reference sequence). As DNA, the CDR3 is TGTGCCAGCGGGGGTGCCTTAAATCAGCCCCAGCATTTT. It specifies CASGGALNQPQHF.

V usage is TRBV4-1 and J usage is TRBJ1-6, with a weak D call TRBD1 (6 bases). The CDR3 consists of 17 residues. In germline, CDR1 is MGHRA, CDR2 YSYEKL. The V and J ends lost 2 bases and 9 bases respectively, with 20 bases between them. The CDR3 sequence is CASSQTWGGPYRSPLHF. In DNA, the CDR3 is TGCGCCAGCAGCCAAACCTGGGGGGGGCCCTATCGTTCACCCCTCCACTTT.

This clonotype was seen only a few times. The chain links TRBV6-6 to TRBJ2-5; D gene ambiguous. V gave up 0 bases and J gave up 0 bases, with 8 bases separating them. The CDR3 length is 15 residues. Germline CDR1 reads MNHNY; CDR2 reads SVGAGI (reference sequence). The CDR3 loop is CASSYSVRYQETQYF. The CDR3 DNA reads as TGTGCCAGCAGTTACTCGGTCAGGTACCAAGAGACCCAGTACTTC.

This chain joins TRBV13 and TRBJ1-1; D is perhaps TRBD1 (6 bases). Germline loops: CDR1 PRHDT, CDR2 FYEKMQ (reference sequence). CDR3 length: 13 amino acids. V was clipped by 8 bases and J by 1 base, with 11 bases between them. DNA of the CDR3: TGTGCCAGCCACCCGGGGGCGAACACTGAAGCTTTCTTT. Its protein product is CASHPGANTEAFF.